The 24 T cell receptor beta chains below all came from one sample that was sequenced in a study of shared clonotypes between healthy human individuals. Clones were sequenced by immunoSEQ multiplex PCR, and TCRdb holds only the in-frame ones, with some missing. The table includes 1,400,000 or so clones, approximately 98.5% detected once. Sequenced input: naive CD4+ T cells sorted from blood. Subset: CD45RA+ positively selected. The receptor set was obtained from a man in his thirties or forties in good health.

The chain carries TRBV9 and TRBJ1-5, with D possibly being TRBD1 (6 bases). V was pared by 6 bases and J by 3 bases, with 13 bases between. The germline CDR1 and CDR2 sequences are SGDLS and YYNGEE. The CDR3 extends over 14 amino acids. The CDR3 loop reads CASNQGQHNQPQHF. CDR3 DNA: TGTGCCAGCAACCAGGGGCAGCACAATCAGCCCCAGCATTTT.

The genes are TRBV5-4 and TRBJ2-7; weak D call: TRBD2 (6 bases). The CDR3 consists of 13 residues. Germline CDR1 SGHNT, CDR2 YYREEE (reference sequence). Trimming took off 4 bases at V and 3 bases at J, with 11 bases between the two ends. The CDR3 DNA follows: TGTGCCAGCAGCCGTCGGGACTTCTACGAGCAGTACTTC. Amino acid sequence: CASSRRDFYEQYF.

The gene calls are TRBV7-5 and TRBJ2-7; TRBD1 is the table's D call and was not checked against the DNA. TRBV7-5 is an annotated pseudogene. CDR3 size: 17 residues. The CDR3 DNA sequence: TGTGTCAGAAGCACGCAGATACCGGGACAGGGGGGCTCCGAGCAGTACTTC. It codes for CVRSTQIPGQGGSEQYF.

The chain joins TRBV5-5 to TRBJ1-3; TRBD1 is a possible D gene (6 bases). V was trimmed by 1 base and J by 4 bases, leaving 12 bases between them. This CDR3 region has 15 residues. Germline V CDR1 and CDR2: SGHKS, YYEKEE (reference sequence). The CDR3 spells CASSLTGWYGNTIYF. CDR3 DNA: TGTGCCAGCAGCTTGACAGGGTGGTACGGAAACACCATATATTTT.

The gene calls are TRBV30 and TRBJ2-7; TRBD1 agrees at 12 bases. Germline V gene lookup returns CDR1 GTSNPN and CDR2 SVGIG (reference sequence). The ends lost 6 bases at V and 2 bases at J; junction bases unmatched: 8. This CDR3 has 15 amino acids. Here the CDR3 reads CACTGRDRGPYEQYF. DNA of the CDR3: TGTGCCTGCACAGGGCGGGACAGGGGGCCCTACGAGCAGTACTTC.

About this clone: This specimen includes other DNA sequences encoding the same CDR3. J is TRBJ2-3 and V is TRBV5-1; possible D gene TRBD2, 5 bases. The CDR3 sequence is 14 residues long. Germline V gene sequence: CDR1 SGHRS, CDR2 YFSETQ. Trimming stripped 0 bases from V and 4 bases from J, with 9 bases between. Here the CDR3 DNA reads TGCGCCAGCAGCTTGGACACGGGATCAGATACGCAGTATTTT. As protein: CASSLDTGSDTQYF.

The J gene is TRBJ1-4, the V gene TRBV5-1, with 10 bases lining up with TRBD1. The CDR3 has 17 amino acids. Germline CDR1 is SGHRS and CDR2 is YFSETQ. Trimming at V came to 1 base and at J to 5 bases, leaving 8 bases not matched to a gene. The CDR3 here is CASSLPRDRGRNEKLFF. In DNA, the CDR3 is TGCGCCAGCAGCTTGCCGCGGGACAGGGGAAGGAATGAAAAACTGTTTTTT.

The CDR3 nucleotides read TGTGCCAGCAGCTTAGGGACTAGCGGGAAAGGGGCAGATACGCAGTATTTT. Amino acids: CASSLGTSGKGADTQYF. V usage is TRBV7-3 and J usage is TRBJ2-3; 13 nucleotides match TRBD2. Germline CDR1 is SGHTA and CDR2 is FQGTGA. The J segment lost 4 bases and the V segment lost 2 bases, leaving 6 bases of the junction unmatched. The CDR3 loop spans 17 amino acids. Looking up the rest from reference TRBV7-3 and TRBJ2-3 gives the full variable domain: GAGVSQTPSNKVTEKGKYVELRCDPISGHTALYWYRQSLGQGPEFLIYFQGTGAADDSGLPNDRFFAVRPEGSVSTLKIQRTERGDSAVYLCASSLGTSGKGADTQYFGPGTRLTVL.

This sequence joins TRBV7-2 and TRBJ2-7; D gene unclear. CDR3 size: 14 residues. The germline V gene encodes CDR1 SGHTA and CDR2 FQGNSA. Trimming removed 5 bases at V and 2 bases at J, with 13 bases between. The CDR3 region is CASSLSPTAYEQYF. The CDR3 DNA reads as TGTGCCAGCAGCCTGAGTCCGACCGCCTACGAGCAGTACTTC. Complete variable domain (other parts from reference TRBV7-2 and TRBJ2-7): GAGVSQSPSNKVTEKGKDVELRCDPISGHTALYWYRQSLGQGLEFLIYFQGNSAPDKSGLPSDRFSAERTGGSVSTLTIQRTQQEDSAVYLCASSLSPTAYEQYFGPGTRLTVT.

This rearrangement joins TRBV5-6 to TRBJ2-5, with D perhaps matching TRBD2 (5 bases). Trimming took off 4 bases at V and 5 bases at J, with 27 bases between the two ends. This CDR3 comprises 18 residues. Germline CDR1 and CDR2: SGHDT and YYEEEE. The CDR3 DNA sequence: TGTGCCAGCAGCCAGCTGCCCGCCGCCTCAGGACTTCTGGAGACCCAGTACTTC. It codes for CASSQLPAASGLLETQYF.

The chain employs TRBV4-3 and TRBJ2-7; 8 positions agree with TRBD1. The V segment lost 3 bases and the J segment 7 bases; nucleotides outside the gene matches: 8. CDR1 and CDR2 (germline): LGHNA, YSLEER. This CDR3 has 14 amino acids. CDR3 protein: CASSQGTGPEEQYF. The DNA of the CDR3 is TGCGCCAGCAGCCAGGGGACAGGTCCTGAGGAGCAGTACTTC.

The chain recombines TRBV4-3 with TRBJ2-2; 12 nucleotides agree with TRBD2. V lost 5 bases and J lost 0; bases outside the gene matches: 13. Germline CDR1 reads LGHNA; CDR2 reads YSLEER. CDR3 length: 20 residues. CDR3 sequence reads: CASSLFSASGRASNTGELFF. As DNA, the CDR3 is TGCGCCAGCAGCTTGTTTTCGGCTAGCGGGAGGGCCTCGAACACCGGGGAGCTGTTTTTT.

On this clone: At the DNA level, this CDR3 is encoded by other sequences in the same sample as well. This sequence joins TRBV29-1 and TRBJ1-1; D not certain. CDR1 and CDR2 (germline): SQVTM, ANQGSEA. The CDR3 runs to 11 residues. Trimming left V 5 bases short and J 0 bases short, with 4 bases between. As DNA, the CDR3 is TGCAGCGTTAGGATGAACACTGAAGCTTTCTTT. Translation: CSVRMNTEAFF.

The gene calls are TRBV2 and TRBJ1-2; tentative D call: TRBD1 (5 bases). Germline V gene data show CDR1 as SNHLY and CDR2 as FYNNEI. V shed 4 bases and J shed 7 bases, with 10 bases lying between them. The CDR3 is 12 residues long. DNA for the CDR3: TGTGCCAGCAGTGTCATGGGGGTTGGCTACACCTTC. Translated, it gives CASSVMGVGYTF. Looking up the rest from reference TRBV2 and TRBJ1-2 gives the full variable domain: EPEVTQTPSHQVTQMGQEVILRCVPISNHLYFYWYRQILGQKVEFLVSFYNNEISEKSEIFDDQFSVERPDGSNFTLKIRSTKLEDSAMYFCASSVMGVGYTFGSGTRLTVV.

J is TRBJ2-5 and V is TRBV27; possibly TRBD2 for D (5 bases). CDR1 and CDR2 from the germline V gene are MNHEY and SMNVEV (reference sequence). Deletions cut 8 bases from V and 7 bases from J, with 17 bases between. The CDR3 sequence is 13 residues long. The CDR3 loop reads CASAHGEGGTQYF. The CDR3 DNA sequence: TGTGCCAGCGCGCACGGTGAGGGCGGGACCCAGTACTTC.

Comment on this clone: The identical CDR3 is also encoded by other nucleotide sequences in the sample. The chain has TRBV18 and TRBJ2-5, with D perhaps matching TRBD1 (6 bases). Germline-derived CDR1 and CDR2 are KGHSH and LQKENI. Trimming cost V 2 bases and J 5 bases, with 12 bases left between them. The CDR3 runs 14 residues. The CDR3 region is CASSPGTPRETQYF. The CDR3 DNA follows: TGTGCCAGCTCACCAGGGACACCTCGGGAGACCCAGTACTTC.

The chain employs TRBV7-2 and TRBJ2-7, with D unresolved. The CDR3 contains 13 residues. V gave up 5 bases and J gave up 3 bases, with 11 bases separating them. Germline V gives CDR1 SGHTA, CDR2 FQGNSA. CDR3 region: CASSPYRDYEQYF. Here the CDR3 DNA reads TGTGCCAGCAGCCCCTATAGGGACTACGAGCAGTACTTC.

The chain couples TRBV5-1 to TRBJ1-4, with D hard to call. There are 15 residues in the CDR3. The germline gives CDR1 SGHRS, CDR2 YFSETQ. The V end lost 4 bases, the J end lost 3 bases, and 13 bases lay between the germline ends. CDR3 DNA sequence: TGCGCCAGCAGCCATTCCGGGGTCGCTAATGAAAAACTGTTTTTT. Its protein product is CASSHSGVANEKLFF. The complete variable domain, with remaining parts taken from reference TRBV5-1 and TRBJ1-4, reads KAGVTQTPRYLIKTRGQQVTLSCSPISGHRSVSWYQQTPGQGLQFLFEYFSETQRNKGNFPGRFSGRQFSNSRSEMNVSTLELGDSALYLCASSHSGVANEKLFFGSGTQLSVL.

The chain carries TRBV27 and TRBJ1-5; 8 nucleotides agree with TRBD1. Germline loops: CDR1 MNHEY, CDR2 SMNVEV (reference sequence). V trimming: 5 bases; J trimming: 5 bases; junction bases outside the gene matches: 5. The CDR3 spans 14 residues. This chain's CDR3 is CASSEQGAYQPQHF. The DNA for the CDR3 is TGTGCCAGCAGTGAGCAGGGGGCCTATCAGCCCCAGCATTTT.

This sequence joins TRBV7-2 and TRBJ2-7, with D possibly being TRBD2 (6 bases). This CDR3 comprises 13 residues. Germline-derived CDR1 and CDR2 are SGHTA and FQGNSA. V was shortened by 0 bases and J by 6 bases, with 9 bases between the two germline ends. CDR3 DNA sequence: TGTGCCAGCAGCTTAGCCCGGACTATCGAGCAGTACTTC. Translated: CASSLARTIEQYF. Supplemented by reference TRBV7-2 and TRBJ2-7, the full variable domain reads GAGVSQSPSNKVTEKGKDVELRCDPISGHTALYWYRQSLGQGLEFLIYFQGNSAPDKSGLPSDRFSAERTGGSVSTLTIQRTQQEDSAVYLCASSLARTIEQYFGPGTRLTVT.

CDR3 sequence reads: CASSLDVGTSGYNEQFF. The CDR3, as DNA: TGTGCCAGCAGCTTAGATGTGGGGACTAGCGGGTACAATGAGCAGTTCTTC. This sequence joins TRBV7-9 and TRBJ2-1; 12 nucleotides match TRBD2. V shed 1 base, J shed 4 bases, and the junction held 5 bases outside the gene matches. From germline, CDR1 is SEHNR and CDR2 FQNEAQ (reference sequence). This CDR3 region has 17 residues.

This clone has a single count. The chain is built from TRBV7-9 and TRBJ2-1; D may correspond to TRBD1 or TRBD2 (8 bases each). V lost 5 bases and J lost 1, with 18 bases in between. CDR1 is SEHNR and CDR2 is FQNEAQ in the germline V gene (reference sequence). The CDR3 has 17 residues. As DNA, the CDR3 is TGTGCCAGCAGCCAGGGGGCACTAGCGGAATCCTACAATGAGCAGTTCTTC. Protein product: CASSQGALAESYNEQFF.

The genes are TRBV11-2 and TRBJ2-2, with D tentatively TRBD1 (6 bases). The CDR3 extends over 15 amino acids. Germline V gene data show CDR1 as SGHAT and CDR2 as FQNNGV. V lost 4 bases, J lost 2 bases, and 11 bases lay in between. CDR3 coding DNA: TGTGCCAGCAGCTCGCGAGGGGGTAACACCGGGGAGCTGTTTTTT. Its translation: CASSSRGGNTGELFF.

The chain uses TRBV5-1 and TRBJ2-1; 10 nucleotides agree with TRBD1. CDR1 is SGHRS, CDR2 YFSETQ, per germline. The trim removed 2 bases at V and 5 bases at J, leaving 7 bases unmatched. This CDR3 spans 16 amino acids. The CDR3 loop is CASSLRQGAWDNEQFF. The CDR3 region has the DNA TGCGCCAGCAGCTTACGACAGGGGGCATGGGACAATGAGCAGTTCTTC.